This passage covers 21 T cell receptor beta chains from one sample sequenced in a study of Graves' ophthalmopathy and Graves' hyperthyroidism (dated by TCRdb to the late 2010s). Reads for this sample came from an Illumina HiSeq 2000. TCR beta CDR3 regions were amplified from RNA transcripts for repertoire sequencing. HTBI primers and the Qiagen OneStep RT-PCR kit were used in a first-round RT-PCR, which was followed by a second-round multiplex PCR, size selection and purification. In TCRdb, the public reads were trimmed at Q25 with fastp and aligned with MiXCR, with productive beta chains retained. For every CDR3 protein sequence, its rows merge into one entry that carries the most common genes and DNA. The sample contains about 220,000 distinct CDR3 sequences, about 22% of them found a single time. The ten largest clones represent under 55% of the sample. Input material: peripheral blood. The receptor source for this set is a woman aged 50 to 60 with Graves' ophthalmopathy. Donor details come from another sample of the same person, matched by shared clones.

This clonotype was picked up a small number of times. Being one base from a much bigger clone, this may be a read error. The chain carries TRBV5-1 and TRBJ2-2, with 8 positions matching TRBD1. CDR1 is SGHRS, CDR2 YFSETQ, per germline. The length of the CDR3 is 15 residues. In nucleotides, the CDR3 is TGCGCCGGCAGCATGGACAGGGCGGGCACCGGGGAGCTGTTTTTT. Its protein product is CAGSMDRAGTGELFF.

Many counts were recorded for this clonotype. The chain recombines TRBV20-1 with TRBJ2-7, with 7 bases that match TRBD2. This CDR3 region has 15 residues. J was trimmed by 4 bases and V by 0 bases; bases with no gene match: 9. Per germline, CDR1 DFQATT and CDR2 SNEGSKA (reference sequence). CDR3 protein: CSARDPRREEYEQYF. CDR3 DNA sequence: TGCAGTGCTAGAGACCCCCGACGGGAGGAGTACGAGCAGTACTTC.

At least ten counts were recorded for this clonotype. The rearrangement links TRBV30 to TRBJ1-6; no firm D call. The ends were cut back, 1 base at V and 7 bases at J, with 23 bases in the middle. The CDR3 totals 18 residues. The germline V gene has CDR1 GTSNPN and CDR2 SVGIG (reference sequence). CDR3 DNA sequence: TGTGCCTGGAGTGCCGGACGTACCTCCAAAAACGGCAATTCACCCCTCCACTTT. This encodes CAWSAGRTSKNGNSPLHF.

This clonotype has a count of ten or more. The V gene is TRBV15, the J gene TRBJ1-1, with unresolved D. Per the germline V gene, CDR1 is LNHNV and CDR2 is YYDKDF (reference sequence). The length of the CDR3 is 15 residues. Trimming took off 0 bases at V and 4 bases at J, with 12 bases between the two ends. The CDR3, as DNA: TGTGCCACCAGCAGAGATTTGAAAGGTGGCACTGAAGCTTTCTTT. Translation gives CATSRDLKGGTEAFF.

The table lists this clonotype with many counts. The genes are TRBV2 and TRBJ1-6, with a tentative D call TRBD1 (5 bases). Germline V CDR1 and CDR2: SNHLY, FYNNEI. V lost 3 bases to trimming and J lost 6 bases, with 9 bases between them. The CDR3 is 14 amino acids. The CDR3 protein is CASSDREGNSPLHF. CDR3 in DNA: TGTGCCAGCAGTGACAGGGAGGGTAATTCACCCCTCCACTTT.

This clonotype was seen many times. The genes are TRBV19 and TRBJ1-1; 7 bases fit TRBD1. Losses at the gene ends were 6 bases for V and 1 base for J; bases not matched to a gene: 5. CDR1 is LNHDA and CDR2 is SQIVND in the germline V gene (reference sequence). This CDR3 has 14 amino acids. The CDR3 spells CASSQDRWNTEAFF. The CDR3, as DNA: TGTGCCAGTAGCCAGGACAGGTGGAACACTGAAGCTTTCTTT.

This clonotype was picked up a small number of times. The chain carries TRBV29-1 and TRBJ2-5; perhaps TRBD1 as D (6 bases). The CDR3 is 17 amino acids. Germline V CDR1 and CDR2: SQVTM, ANQGSEA. The germline V and J ends were trimmed by 8 bases and 5 bases, with 30 bases remaining between them. CDR3 loop: CSSSGISTGQGGETQYF. CDR3 nucleotides: TGCAGCTCTTCAGGCATCAGCACGGGACAAGGCGGGGAGACCCAGTACTTC.

This clonotype was observed many times. The V call is TRBV6-1, the J call TRBJ2-3; 8 bases fit TRBD2. The junction had 6 bases not matched to a gene; V was cut back by 5 bases and J by 2 bases. The CDR3 consists of 15 residues. From germline, CDR1 is MNHNS and CDR2 SASEGT. The CDR3 region has the DNA TGTGCCAGCAGTCAATTAGCGGGGTACACAGATACGCAGTATTTT. This translates into CASSQLAGYTDTQYF.

V usage is TRBV11-2 and J usage is TRBJ2-7; TRBD2 agrees at 12 bases. The V segment lost 0 bases and the J segment 4 bases; nucleotides outside the gene matches: 19. This CDR3 spans 21 amino acids. Germline V CDR1 and CDR2: SGHAT, FQNNGV. The CDR3 spells CASSLEVRVGRLAGDSYEQYF. In DNA form, the CDR3 reads TGTGCCAGCAGCTTAGAGGTTCGTGTGGGGAGACTAGCGGGAGATTCGTACGAGCAGTACTTC.

The sample holds many counts of this clonotype. The chain joins TRBV2 to TRBJ2-5; 11 bases map to TRBD1. From germline, CDR1 is SNHLY and CDR2 FYNNEI. The CDR3 spans 15 residues. V lost 6 bases to trimming and J lost 5 bases; unmatched junction nucleotides: 8. CDR3 sequence reads: CASSGGTGGMETQYF. The CDR3 DNA sequence: TGTGCCAGCAGCGGAGGGACAGGGGGGATGGAGACCCAGTACTTC. The whole variable domain, filled in from reference TRBV2 and TRBJ2-5, reads EPEVTQTPSHQVTQMGQEVILRCVPISNHLYFYWYRQILGQKVEFLVSFYNNEISEKSEIFDDQFSVERPDGSNFTLKIRSTKLEDSAMYFCASSGGTGGMETQYFGPGTRLLVL.

The table lists this clonotype with many counts. CDR3: CSVGGEEQYF. In nucleotides, the CDR3 is TGCAGCGTTGGGGGGGAAGAGCAGTACTTC. The V and J genes are TRBV29-1 and TRBJ2-7; possible D gene TRBD2, 6 bases. Trimming took 4 bases from V and 7 from J, leaving 8 bases between them. Looked up from germline, CDR1 is SQVTM and CDR2 is ANQGSEA. The CDR3 contains 10 residues.

The chain recombines TRBV6-1 with TRBJ1-1; 7 bases are a match to TRBD1. The germline gives CDR1 MNHNS, CDR2 SASEGT. The CDR3 extends over 15 amino acids. V was clipped by 6 bases and J by 0 bases; unmatched bases: 7. CDR3 sequence (DNA): TGTGCCAGCAGAGACCAGGGACAGCTGAACACTGAAGCTTTCTTT. Translating gives CASRDQGQLNTEAFF.

The genes are TRBV9 and TRBJ2-5; TRBD2 is a possible D gene (6 bases). Trimming stripped 6 bases from V and 5 bases from J, with 14 bases between. This CDR3 spans 13 amino acids. CDR1 SGDLS and CDR2 YYNGEE come from the germline V gene. The CDR3: CASNRRGIETQYF. CDR3 DNA: TGTGCCAGCAATCGTCGCGGGATTGAGACCCAGTACTTC.

Ten or more counts support this clonotype. The chain joins TRBV7-9 to TRBJ1-1; D ambiguous. CDR1 is SEHNR, CDR2 FQNEAQ, per germline (reference sequence). This CDR3 contains 13 residues. V was clipped by 2 bases and J by 1 base, with 5 bases between them. The CDR3 sequence is CASSLTGNTEAFF. CDR3 coding DNA: TGTGCCAGCAGCTTAACGGGGAACACTGAAGCTTTCTTT.

This clonotype has at least ten counts. This sequence joins TRBV2 and TRBJ2-7; D unresolved. Germline V gene data show CDR1 as SNHLY and CDR2 as FYNNEI. This CDR3 has 12 residues. The V gene lost 11 bases and the J gene lost 7 bases, with 18 bases spanning the gap. The CDR3 region has the DNA TGTGCCTCTCGGAAGGGAACTACGGAGCAGTACTTC. Translating gives CASRKGTTEQYF.

The V gene is TRBV5-1, the J gene TRBJ2-2, with 9 bases aligning to TRBD1. CDR1 SGHRS and CDR2 YFSETQ come from the germline V gene. The CDR3 has 15 residues. The J segment lost 6 bases and the V segment lost 4 bases, leaving 7 bases of the junction unmatched. The CDR3 sequence is CASSGPGQGSGELFF. For the CDR3, the DNA is TGCGCCAGCAGCGGGCCGGGACAGGGTTCCGGGGAGCTGTTTTTT.

The chain has TRBV6-1 and TRBJ2-7; perhaps TRBD2 as D (6 bases). The CDR3 has 13 residues. Germline V gene data show CDR1 as MNHNS and CDR2 as SASEGT. Trimming left V 8 bases short and J 5 bases short, with 16 bases between. The CDR3 DNA reads TGTGCCAGCTCACCTCTGGGGGGAAACGAGCAGTACTTC. Translating gives CASSPLGGNEQYF.

This clonotype was found many times. V is TRBV28 and J is TRBJ2-2; D remains unclear. Germline CDR1 MDHEN, CDR2 SYDVKM. V shed 5 bases and J shed 7 bases, with 2 bases lying between them. CDR3 length equals 10 residues. CDR3 in DNA: TGTGCCAGCAGTCGCGGGGAGCTGTTTTTT. It specifies CASSRGELFF. The variable domain in full, with the rest retrieved from reference TRBV28 and TRBJ2-2, is DVKVTQSSRYLVKRTGEKVFLECVQDMDHENMFWYRQDPGLGLRLIYFSYDVKMKEKGDIPEGYSVSREKKERFSLILESASTNQTSMYLCASSRGELFFGEGSRLTVL.

The chain joins TRBV19 to TRBJ2-5; 7 nucleotides agree with TRBD2. V gave up 5 bases and J gave up 8 bases; unmatched junction bases: 5. CDR3 size: 12 residues. CDR1 and CDR2 (germline): LNHDA, SQIVND (reference sequence). The CDR3 nucleotides are TGTGCCAGTAGTCCGGGACTATTCACCCAGTACTTC. It encodes CASSPGLFTQYF.

This clonotype was counted at least ten times. The V call is TRBV7-9, the J call TRBJ2-7, with TRBD2 identical over 10 bases. The CDR3 is 16 residues long. Germline trimming cut 4 bases from V and 3 bases from J; bases unmatched to any gene: 9. Germline lookup yields CDR1 SEHNR and CDR2 FQNEAQ (reference sequence). The CDR3 DNA follows: TGTGCCAGCAGCTCTATGGGCTGGACTAGCGGCTACGAGCAGTACTTC. Translating gives CASSSMGWTSGYEQYF.

At least ten counts were recorded for this clonotype. The chain joins TRBV7-9 to TRBJ2-5; D uncertain. With 1 base removed from V and 5 bases from J, the gap between germline ends came to 11 bases. This CDR3 region has 14 residues. CDR1 is SEHNR and CDR2 is FQNEAQ in the germline V gene (reference sequence). The CDR3: CASSLVGSPETQYF. The CDR3 region has the DNA TGTGCCAGCAGCTTAGTTGGTAGTCCGGAGACCCAGTACTTC.